Listed below are T cell receptor beta chains from one sample, sequenced in a study of blood T cell repertoires in COVID-19. Repertoires were generated with immunoSEQ multiplex PCR, while TCRdb's copy carries only in-frame clones and drops some. The sample gives approximately 300,000 clones, roughly nine tenths of which show up once; around 6.6% is in the top ten. The specimen was peripheral blood. These receptor sequences come from a man between 18 and 29 years old who had recovered from COVID-19. The CDR3 runs from the conserved cysteine through the conserved F or W. The order of the fields is J gene, clone size, V gene, D gene, CDR3 protein, CDR3 DNA. D genes are given only for firm matches. Not all rows give a size; the values are once, few, many and, for expanded clones, a class.

>TRBJ1-2|-|TRBV10-3|-
CAISLTGNYGYTF
TGTGCCATCAGCCTGACAGGCAACTATGGCTACACCTTC
>TRBJ2-7|-|TRBV6-5|TRBD1
CASSYSGTGINEQYF
TGTGCCAGCAGTTATTCCGGGACAGGGATCAACGAGCAGTACTTC
>TRBJ2-7|-|TRBV7-9|TRBD1
CASSSGTGIYEQYF
TGTGCCAGCAGCTCCGGGACAGGCATATACGAGCAGTACTTC
>TRBJ2-5|-|TRBV11-1|TRBD1
CASSLGDRSYQETQYF
TGTGCCAGCAGCTTGGGGGACAGGTCGTACCAAGAGACCCAGTACTTC
>TRBJ2-1|-|TRBV10-1|-
CASSGTGYNEQFF
TGCGCCAGCAGTGGAACGGGGTACAATGAGCAGTTCTTC
>TRBJ2-1|-|TRBV27|TRBD2
CASSSSGGAGNHNEQFF
TGTGCCAGCAGTTCGTCGGGGGGGGCAGGGAACCACAATGAGCAGTTCTTC
>TRBJ1-2|-|TRBV5-1|-
CASSSYRDGYTF
TGCGCCAGCAGCTCATACAGGGATGGCTACACCTTC
>TRBJ1-1|-|TRBV5-1|TRBD1
CATLQQGVAEAFF
TGCGCCACCTTACAACAGGGGGTAGCTGAAGCTTTCTTT
>TRBJ2-5|-|TRBV5-1|-
CASSLVSGAGETQYF
TGCGCCAGCAGCTTGGTGTCAGGGGCGGGAGAGACCCAGTACTTC
>TRBJ1-6|few|TRBV14|TRBD1
CASSFAGTDNSPLHF
TGTGCCAGCAGCTTTGCCGGGACAGATAATTCACCCCTCCACTTT
>TRBJ2-7|-|TRBV7-2|-
CASSLATGTNTYEQYF
TGTGCCAGCAGCTTAGCGACCGGGACAAATACCTACGAGCAGTACTTC
>TRBJ1-1|-|TRBV4-1|TRBD1
CASSQGQGGTEAFF
TGCGCCAGCAGCCAGGGACAGGGGGGCACTGAAGCTTTCTTT
>TRBJ2-2|-|TRBV5-1|TRBD1
CASKPGGLYTGELFF
TGCGCCAGCAAACCAGGGGGCCTTTACACCGGGGAGCTGTTTTTT
>TRBJ1-2|-|TRBV2|-
CASSATGVHGYTF
TGTGCCAGCAGTGCCACGGGGGTCCATGGCTACACCTTC
>TRBJ2-7|-|TRBV7-3|-
CASSLTTDSGQYF
TGTGCCAGCAGCTTAACGACAGACTCGGGGCAGTACTTC
>TRBJ2-7|-|TRBV25-1|TRBD2
CASSDQAGASYEQYF
TGTGCCAGCAGTGATCAAGCGGGGGCCTCCTACGAGCAGTACTTC
>TRBJ1-1|-|TRBV19|TRBD1
CASSSVTGGSTEAFF
TGTGCCAGTAGTTCGGTGACAGGGGGGAGTACTGAAGCTTTCTTT
>TRBJ1-1|few|TRBV27|-
CASSFGGLSITEAFF
TGTGCCAGCAGTTTTGGAGGGCTCTCGATAACTGAAGCTTTCTTT
>TRBJ1-2|once|TRBV30|-
CAGGTSANYGYTF
TGTGCCGGGGGGACCTCCGCGAACTATGGCTACACCTTC
>TRBJ1-1|-|TRBV6-1|-
CASSEPPGGRGAEAFF
TGTGCCAGCAGTGAACCCCCCGGCGGCAGGGGTGCGGAAGCTTTCTTT
>TRBJ2-4|-|TRBV19|-
CASSSLAIQYF
TGTGCCAGTAGTAGTCTGGCCATTCAGTACTTC
>TRBJ1-5|-|TRBV7-9|-
CASSYTGSNQPQHF
TGTGCCAGCAGCTACACAGGGAGCAATCAGCCCCAGCATTTT
>TRBJ2-3|-|TRBV18|TRBD2
CASSLRTSGFSTDTQYF
TGTGCCAGCTCACTACGGACTAGCGGGTTCAGCACAGATACGCAGTATTTT
>TRBJ2-7|-|TRBV9|-
CASSTRATGGGEQYF
TGTGCCAGCAGCACCCGAGCTACAGGGGGGGGCGAGCAGTACTTC
>TRBJ1-1|-|TRBV5-1|-
CASSPDRWTEAFF
TGCGCCAGCAGCCCCGACAGGTGGACTGAAGCTTTCTTT
>TRBJ1-2|-|TRBV18|TRBD1
CASYNGQEGLVDGYTF
TGTGCCAGCTATAATGGACAGGAAGGTTTAGTGGATGGCTACACCTTC
>TRBJ1-3|-|TRBV13|-
CASSPQGAGNTIYF
TGTGCCAGCAGCCCACAGGGAGCTGGAAACACCATATATTTT
>TRBJ2-2|few|TRBV7-2|TRBD2
CASSLGLAGVGTGELFF
TGTGCCAGCAGCTTAGGACTAGCGGGTGTAGGCACCGGGGAGCTGTTTTTT
>TRBJ1-4|once|TRBV2|TRBD1
CASMEKTGYEKLFF
TGTGCCAGCATGGAAAAGACAGGGTACGAAAAACTGTTTTTT
>TRBJ1-4|-|TRBV5-5|-
CASSLRPPENPQGKLFF
TGTGCCAGCAGCTTGCGTCCCCCTGAGAATCCCCAGGGGAAACTGTTTTTT
>TRBJ2-5|-|TRBV18|-
CASSLGHVQETQYF
TGTGCCAGCTCACTCGGACACGTCCAAGAGACCCAGTACTTC
>TRBJ2-7|-|TRBV19|-
CASSMKILGGGDEQYF
TGTGCCAGTAGTATGAAAATCCTGGGAGGAGGGGACGAGCAGTACTTC
>TRBJ2-1|-|TRBV2|TRBD2
CASGLAGAPSYNEQFF
TGTGCCAGCGGACTAGCGGGGGCCCCCTCCTACAATGAGCAGTTCTTC
>TRBJ1-6|-|TRBV2|TRBD1
CASREQGDSPLHF
TGTGCCAGTAGAGAGCAGGGGGATTCACCCCTCCACTTT
>TRBJ1-1|-|TRBV7-2|TRBD1
CASTYTGTANTEAFF
TGTGCCAGCACCTATACCGGGACAGCTAACACTGAAGCTTTCTTT
>TRBJ2-7|-|TRBV2|TRBD1
CASSPTSDRARSEQYF
TGTGCCAGCAGTCCCACTTCGGACAGGGCACGGTCCGAGCAGTACTTC
>TRBJ2-1|-|TRBV6-5|TRBD2
CASRSLAGGNNEQFF
TGTGCCAGCAGGTCCTTAGCGGGAGGAAACAATGAGCAGTTCTTC
>TRBJ2-1|-|TRBV4-2|-
CASSQGLGDEQFF
TGTGCCAGCAGCCAAGGTCTAGGGGATGAGCAGTTCTTC
>TRBJ2-7|-|TRBV15|TRBD1
CATSRAPAGTDTYEQYF
TGTGCCACCAGCAGAGCACCGGCCGGGACAGATACCTACGAGCAGTACTTC
>TRBJ1-5|-|TRBV2|-
CASSVGLGNQPQHF
TGTGCCAGCAGCGTGGGACTGGGGAATCAGCCCCAGCATTTT
>TRBJ2-3|-|TRBV9|-
CASSVGQGSDTQYF
TGTGCCAGCAGCGTCGGTCAGGGGTCAGATACGCAGTATTTT
>TRBJ2-7|-|TRBV11-2|-
CASSLTSTAPYYEQYF
TGTGCCAGCAGCCTGACAAGTACCGCCCCCTACTACGAGCAGTACTTC
>TRBJ2-3|-|TRBV2|TRBD1
CASSGQGAVTDTQYF
TGTGCCAGCAGTGGACAGGGGGCTGTGACAGATACGCAGTATTTT
>TRBJ2-3|-|TRBV27|-
CASSSGDFTDTQYF
TGTGCCAGCAGTTCGGGGGACTTCACAGATACGCAGTATTTT
>TRBJ1-6|once|TRBV19|-
CASSIRTGGGSPLHF
TGTGCCAGTAGTATACGAACGGGGGGCGGTTCACCCCTCCACTTT
>TRBJ2-7|-|TRBV3-1/TRBV3-2|-
CASSTGDYEQYF
TGTGCCAGTTCGACAGGAGATTACGAGCAGTACTTC
>TRBJ1-1|-|TRBV6-5|-
CASSDTGYTEAFF
TGTGCCAGCAGCGATACAGGGTACACTGAAGCTTTCTTT
>TRBJ1-6|few|TRBV19|-
CASSILGTLTPLHF
TGTGCCAGTAGTATACTAGGGACTCTGACGCCCCTCCACTTT
>TRBJ2-7|-|TRBV5-5|TRBD1
CASSWGQGDSYEQYF
TGTGCCAGCAGCTGGGGACAGGGAGACTCCTACGAGCAGTACTTC